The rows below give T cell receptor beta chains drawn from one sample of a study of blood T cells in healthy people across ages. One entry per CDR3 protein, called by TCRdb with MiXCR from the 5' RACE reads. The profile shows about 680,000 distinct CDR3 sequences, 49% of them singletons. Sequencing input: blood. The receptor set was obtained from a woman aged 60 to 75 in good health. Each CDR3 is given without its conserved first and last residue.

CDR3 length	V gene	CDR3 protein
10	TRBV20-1	SALPSMDTQY
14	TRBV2	ASVDRTYGFHNEQF
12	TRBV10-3	AISESSSSDTQY
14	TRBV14	ASSQDAGALSYEQY
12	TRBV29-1	SVPVTGGLNEQF
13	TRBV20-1	SARTSGSGTDTQY
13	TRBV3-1	ASSQGAGPGAEAF
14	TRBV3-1	ASSQGARSYNSPLH
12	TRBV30	AWSGGQGAQPQH
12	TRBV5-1	ASSFQTENTEAF
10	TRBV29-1	SVEGRRTEAF
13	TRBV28	ASSARPSGLYEQY
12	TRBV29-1	SVRPSPLTDTQY
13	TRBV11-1	ASSLGPDREPGYT
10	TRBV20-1	SAEVSNQPQH
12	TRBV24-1	ATSDRLAGETQY
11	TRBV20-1	SAGSTFQETQY
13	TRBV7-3	ASSLGEKVSNEQF
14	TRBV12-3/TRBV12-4	ASSPSLAGEKETQY
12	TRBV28	ASSTGGHNYGYT
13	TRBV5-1	ASSLADQGDTEAF
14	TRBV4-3	ASSRNIGLGNTEAF
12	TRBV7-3	ASSLGPHNSPLH
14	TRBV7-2	ASSPGLGSSYNEQF
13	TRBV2	ASRGLSSYNSPLH
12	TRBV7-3	ASSLTGRSTAQY
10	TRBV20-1	SAKVVPDEQF
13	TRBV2	ASSERSPSNQPQH
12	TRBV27	ASSLLQGGQPQH
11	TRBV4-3	ASRLDPNTEAF
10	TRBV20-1	SARDDIYEQY
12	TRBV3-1	ASSQGGARAGHT
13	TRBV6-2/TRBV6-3	ASRNPDRLNQPQH
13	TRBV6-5	ASSYPGQGVYEQY
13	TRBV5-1	ASSDPGTTQETQY
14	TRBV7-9	ASSPRDRAVNTEAF
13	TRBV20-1	SARDPGLAGGTQY
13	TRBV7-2	ASSAGLAGGSEQF
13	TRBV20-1	SASPGLASYNEQF
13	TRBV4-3	ASSQEGPQGYEQY
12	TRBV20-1	SARGTSIQETQY
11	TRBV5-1	ASSGGGAGEQY
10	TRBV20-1	SARAGRYEQS
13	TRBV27	ASSLIGGGNTEAF
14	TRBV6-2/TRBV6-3	ASSKGASGSSETQY
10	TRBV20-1	SANDWEYGQY
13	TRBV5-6	ASSPTPLGTDTQY
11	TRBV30	AWSVNRNNEQF
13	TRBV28	ASSPPREATHEQY
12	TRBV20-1	SAPDRGRFTEAF
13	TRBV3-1	ASRRAGNSPYEPY
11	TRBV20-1	SAWGQGEHEQY
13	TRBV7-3	ASSLTGTQTDTQY
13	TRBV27	ASSPRTGDLTEAF
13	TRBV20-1	SAGTQTGGGSPLH